The clone carrying this T cell receptor (beta chain) was picked up a small number of times. Its antigen is unidentified. Some clones are missing from TCRdb's copy, which holds only in-frame ones; the method was immunoSEQ multiplex PCR. The data show more than 55,000 clones, roughly 90% seen once. The data belong to a study of OX40 agonist ivuxolimab in advanced cancers. General study findings and limits: CD8+ T cells (on average) carried more expanded clones than CD4+ T cells. Clones of CD4+ and CD8+ blood T cells grew by week 6 at doses of 0.1 to 3.0 mg/kg.

Peripheral blood came from all dose cohorts at three timepoints. Trimming cost V 4 bases and J 6 bases, with 11 bases left between them. Per the germline V gene, CDR1 is MGHDK and CDR2 is SYGVNS. This CDR3 has 13 residues. Sequencing used CD4+ or CD8+ T cells sorted from blood, obtained in a trial of the OX40 agonist ivuxolimab. This chain uses TRBV25-1 with TRBJ2-3; D is uncertain. The receptor was derived from an adult with an advanced solid tumor such as melanoma, head and neck, liver or kidney cancer. The CDR3 loop is CASSAQPRDTQYF. For the CDR3, the DNA is TGTGCCAGCAGTGCTCAGCCTAGGGATACGCAGTATTTT.